This TCR beta chain was identified during a study of graft-versus-host responses after intestinal transplantation. Looking at the study overall: Transplant types were multivisceral, liver-intestinal, or isolated intestinal. Each patient got anti-thymocyte globulin induction, then tacrolimus and steroids for around three years. Study-wide results and limits: The recipient marrow held GvH clones, and some of them showed up first in ileum or blood.

The repertoire was sequenced with immunoSEQ multiplex PCR; TCRdb's copy has only in-frame clones and lacks some. This sample has 100,000 to 120,000 clones, with around 93% found just once. About this clone itself: The antigen is undetermined.

The CDR3 is made up of 16 amino acids. Germline CDR1 SGHTA, CDR2 FQGNSA. V dropped 4 bases and J dropped 5; count of bases not matched to a gene: 12. The starting material was unstimulated CD8+ T cells sorted from spleen or lymph node cells, obtained before intestinal transplant. The J gene is TRBJ2-3, the V gene TRBV7-2, with 7 bases lining up with TRBD2. This TCR came from a human donor who received an intestinal transplant. The CDR3 is CASSWGTIPALDTQYF. The CDR3 DNA reads as TGTGCCAGCAGCTGGGGGACTATACCGGCCCTAGATACGCAGTATTTT.